Presented here are 23 T cell receptor beta chains from one specimen sequenced in a study of shared clonotypes between healthy human individuals. Naivety among CD8 cells was defined by CD45RO negativity and positive CCR7 selection, thereby excluding terminally differentiated effector memory CD45RA+ cells. Profiling relied on immunoSEQ multiplex PCR, and the TCRdb table lists in-frame clones only, not all of them. The data show 1.5 million to 2.5 million clones, over 85% seen once. Sequencing used naive CD8+ T cells sorted from blood. These receptors all come from a young man in good health.

The CDR3 DNA is TGTGCCAGCAGCTTACCGGGACAGGGAACGGCCACTGAAGCTTTCTTT. As protein: CASSLPGQGTATEAFF. The chain links TRBV7-9 to TRBJ1-1; 9 bases align to TRBD1. Per the germline V gene, CDR1 is SEHNR and CDR2 is FQNEAQ (reference sequence). This CDR3 contains 16 residues. The trim removed 2 bases at V and 4 bases at J, leaving 8 bases unmatched. Full variable domain (missing parts from reference TRBV7-9 and TRBJ1-1): DTGVSQNPRHKITKRGQNVTFRCDPISEHNRLYWYRQTLGQGPEFLTYFQNEAQLEKSRLLSDRFSAERPKGSFSTLEIQRTEQGDSAMYLCASSLPGQGTATEAFFGQGTRLTVV.

CDR3 sequence reads: CASSLLGELRDVLTF. Here the CDR3 DNA reads TGTGCCAGCAGTTTATTGGGGGAGTTAAGGGACGTCCTGACTTTC. The chain uses TRBV28 and TRBJ2-6; either TRBD1 or TRBD2 may supply D (5 bases each). The V and J ends lost 1 base and 11 bases respectively, with 15 bases between them. Germline lookup yields CDR1 MDHEN and CDR2 SYDVKM. The CDR3 has 15 residues.

This clone has only one observation. V gene TRBV5-4 combines with J gene TRBJ2-1, with a tentative D call TRBD2 (6 bases). The length of the CDR3 is 13 residues. V was clipped by 0 bases and J by 9 bases, with 10 bases between them. CDR1 SGHNT and CDR2 YYREEE come from the germline V gene (reference sequence). The CDR3 protein is CASSLGVGGEQFF. CDR3 coding DNA: TGTGCCAGCAGCTTGGGAGTGGGAGGTGAGCAGTTCTTC.

The chain links TRBV2 to TRBJ1-4; TRBD1 matches 7 bases. V shed 8 bases and J 3 bases; nucleotides not matched to a gene: 12. Germline CDR1 SNHLY, CDR2 FYNNEI. The length of the CDR3 is 16 residues. The CDR3 loop reads CASDSDRIIANEKLFF. CDR3 sequence (DNA): TGTGCCAGCGATTCGGACAGGATAATTGCTAATGAAAAACTGTTTTTT.

The CDR3 protein is CASTEGQGNIGEQYF. DNA for the CDR3: TGTGCCAGCACAGAGGGACAGGGTAATATTGGCGAGCAGTACTTC. The chain combines TRBV2 with TRBJ2-7, with 9 bases lining up with TRBD1. The ends lost 7 bases at V and 6 bases at J; junction bases unmatched: 13. The CDR3 loop spans 15 amino acids. Germline loops: CDR1 SNHLY, CDR2 FYNNEI.

V and J are TRBV5-4 and TRBJ1-1, with 10 bases aligning to TRBD1. CDR1 is SGHNT, CDR2 YYREEE, per germline (reference sequence). The CDR3 totals 16 residues. Trimming took 5 bases from V and 4 from J; bases not matched to a gene: 11. CDR3 DNA: TGTGCCAGCAGTCTCTCGACAGGGGGCTTGGGCACTGAAGCTTTCTTT. Translation gives CASSLSTGGLGTEAFF.

This sequence joins TRBV7-9 and TRBJ1-4; D is unclear. V lost 4 bases and J 0 bases, leaving 12 bases between the germline ends. CDR1 and CDR2 from the germline V gene are SEHNR and FQNEAQ (reference sequence). This CDR3 region has 16 residues. CDR3 region: CASSSREEPTNEKLFF. Written as DNA, the CDR3 is TGTGCCAGCAGCTCGCGAGAGGAGCCAACTAATGAAAAACTGTTTTTT. Based on the CDR3 plus reference TRBV7-9 and TRBJ1-4, the full variable domain is DTGVSQNPRHKITKRGQNVTFRCDPISEHNRLYWYRQTLGQGPEFLTYFQNEAQLEKSRLLSDRFSAERPKGSFSTLEIQRTEQGDSAMYLCASSSREEPTNEKLFFGSGTQLSVL.

The chain has TRBV5-6 and TRBJ2-1; D uncertain. Deletions cut 3 bases from V and 9 bases from J, with 7 bases between. The CDR3 length is 11 residues. The germline CDR1 and CDR2 sequences are SGHDT and YYEEEE. DNA for the CDR3: TGTGCCAGCAGCTATGGGTCTGAGCAGTTCTTC. As protein: CASSYGSEQFF. The full variable domain, with the rest looked up from reference TRBV5-6 and TRBJ2-1, is DAGVTQSPTHLIKTRGQQVTLRCSPKSGHDTVSWYQQALGQGPQFIFQYYEEEERQRGNFPDRFSGHQFPNYSSELNVNALLLGDSALYLCASSYGSEQFFGPGTRLTVL.

The V call is TRBV30, the J call TRBJ1-1; tentative D call: TRBD1 (5 bases). The length of the CDR3 is 13 residues. The V gene lost 6 bases and the J gene lost 1 base, with 12 bases spanning the gap. Germline CDR1 reads GTSNPN; CDR2 reads SVGIG (reference sequence). CDR3 DNA: TGTGCCTGCCCTGGGCAGGGGAACACTGAAGCTTTCTTT. Amino acid sequence: CACPGQGNTEAFF.

The chain uses TRBV27 and TRBJ1-1, with a tentative D call TRBD1 (5 bases). The CDR3 is made up of 14 amino acids. Trimming cost V 0 bases and J 11 bases, with 16 bases left between them. From germline, CDR1 is MNHEY and CDR2 SMNVEV (reference sequence). The chain's CDR3 is CASSLSATARKAFF. The CDR3 DNA follows: TGTGCCAGCAGTTTATCCGCGACAGCCCGAAAGGCTTTCTTT.

The V call is TRBV9, the J call TRBJ2-7; TRBD2 matches 11 bases. Germline lookup yields CDR1 SGDLS and CDR2 YYNGEE. V shed 4 bases and J 3 bases; nucleotides not matched to a gene: 3. The CDR3 covers 14 residues. The CDR3 spells CASSFGTSGYEQYF. The CDR3 DNA reads as TGTGCCAGCAGCTTCGGGACTAGCGGCTACGAGCAGTACTTC.

The CDR3 nucleotides are TGTGCCAGCAGCTGGACAGAAACTAATGAAAAACTGTTTTTT. It codes for CASSWTETNEKLFF. V usage is TRBV7-9 and J usage is TRBJ1-4; TRBD1 might be the D (6 bases). Germline assignment: CDR1 SEHNR and CDR2 FQNEAQ (reference sequence). V was pared by 4 bases and J by 1 base, with 7 bases between. The CDR3 runs 14 residues. The full variable domain, with the rest looked up from reference TRBV7-9 and TRBJ1-4, is DTGVSQNPRHKITKRGQNVTFRCDPISEHNRLYWYRQTLGQGPEFLTYFQNEAQLEKSRLLSDRFSAERPKGSFSTLEIQRTEQGDSAMYLCASSWTETNEKLFFGSGTQLSVL.

The rearrangement links TRBV18 to TRBJ2-5, with 11 positions matching TRBD2. V lost 3 bases to trimming and J lost 4 bases; unmatched junction nucleotides: 10. This CDR3 is 17 amino acids long. From germline, CDR1 is KGHSH and CDR2 LQKENI. CDR3 DNA sequence: TGTGCCAGCTCACCCCCTCCGGGACTAGCGGACGGAGAGACCCAGTACTTC. Its translation: CASSPPPGLADGETQYF.

The chain carries TRBV11-2 and TRBJ2-7; TRBD2 agrees at 10 bases. CDR1 SGHAT and CDR2 FQNNGV come from the germline V gene. There are 15 residues in the CDR3. V dropped 2 bases and J dropped 2; count of bases not matched to a gene: 3. The CDR3: CASSLLAGVPYEQYF. DNA for the CDR3: TGTGCCAGCAGCTTACTAGCGGGGGTCCCCTACGAGCAGTACTTC.

The chain uses TRBV23-1 and TRBJ2-2, with D possibly called TRBD1 or TRBD2 (5 bases each). TRBV23-1 is identified as an open reading frame with a role that is uncertain. V lost 4 bases and J 4 bases, leaving 13 bases between the germline ends. This CDR3 spans 15 amino acids. CDR3: CASSPTAGTTGELFF. The CDR3 DNA follows: TGCGCCAGCAGTCCCACGGCAGGGACCACCGGGGAGCTGTTTTTT.

CDR3 sequence reads: CASSTRDNRYTF. The CDR3 bases are TGTGCCAGCAGTACCCGGGACAATCGCTACACCTTC. V usage is TRBV27 and J usage is TRBJ1-2, with D possibly being TRBD1 (6 bases). Germline V gives CDR1 MNHEY, CDR2 SMNVEV (reference sequence). Trimming removed 5 bases at V and 9 bases at J, with 13 bases between. The CDR3 is 12 residues long.

This chain uses TRBV2 with TRBJ2-7; D is possibly TRBD1 (6 bases). The germline V and J ends were trimmed by 0 bases and 3 bases, with 18 bases remaining between them. Germline V gives CDR1 SNHLY, CDR2 FYNNEI. The CDR3 covers 17 residues. This CDR3 is CASSEALHGRGSYEQYF. DNA for the CDR3: TGTGCCAGCAGTGAAGCGCTTCATGGCAGGGGTAGCTACGAGCAGTACTTC. The variable domain in full, completed from reference TRBV2 and TRBJ2-7, reads EPEVTQTPSHQVTQMGQEVILRCVPISNHLYFYWYRQILGQKVEFLVSFYNNEISEKSEIFDDQFSVERPDGSNFTLKIRSTKLEDSAMYFCASSEALHGRGSYEQYFGPGTRLTVT.

This clone was observed once. The chain recombines TRBV6-5 with TRBJ2-1; D unresolved. This CDR3 is 13 amino acids long. In germline, CDR1 is MNHEY, CDR2 SVGAGI. V was shortened by 6 bases and J by 3 bases, with 9 bases between the two germline ends. CDR3 amino acids: CASRASNYNEQFF. The CDR3 DNA follows: TGTGCCAGCAGGGCTTCAAACTACAATGAGCAGTTCTTC.

The rearrangement uses TRBV6-5 and TRBJ2-3; perhaps TRBD2 as D (6 bases). The CDR3 sequence is 15 residues long. Germline CDR1 reads MNHEY; CDR2 reads SVGAGI. V was cut by 6 bases and J by 3 bases, with 16 bases left in between. CDR3 bases: TGTGCCAGCAGCCTGACAGCGGCGGGGACAGATACGCAGTATTTT. Translating it yields CASSLTAAGTDTQYF.

The chain recombines TRBV6-1 with TRBJ1-6; maybe TRBD1 (5 bases). Germline V CDR1 and CDR2: MNHNS, SASEGT. V was clipped by 1 base and J by 6 bases, with 13 bases between them. The length of the CDR3 is 16 residues. The CDR3 DNA reads as TGTGCCAGCAGTGAAGAAGGGGACGGGACTAATTCACCCCTCCACTTT. Residues: CASSEEGDGTNSPLHF.

This clone appeared a single time. The chain uses TRBV5-5 and TRBJ1-4; no firm D call. The germline CDR1 and CDR2 sequences are SGHKS and YYEKEE (reference sequence). This CDR3 comprises 12 residues. V was pared by 5 bases and J by 6 bases, with 8 bases between. CDR3 in amino acids: CASSREDEKLFF. Written as DNA, the CDR3 is TGTGCCAGCAGTCGGGAGGATGAAAAACTGTTTTTT. Drawing the rest from reference TRBV5-5 and TRBJ1-4, the complete variable domain is DAGVTQSPTHLIKTRGQQVTLRCSPISGHKSVSWYQQVLGQGPQFIFQYYEKEERGRGNFPDRFSARQFPNYSSELNVNALLLGDSALYLCASSREDEKLFFGSGTQLSVL.

The V and J genes are TRBV7-9 and TRBJ2-7; D is unresolved. Germline V lookup: CDR1 SEHNR, CDR2 FQNEAQ (reference sequence). The CDR3 covers 13 residues. The germline V and J ends were trimmed by 5 bases and 2 bases, with 10 bases remaining between them. CDR3 DNA sequence: TGTGCCAGCAGCCCATATGACGCCTACGAGCAGTACTTC. Protein product: CASSPYDAYEQYF.

With regard to this clone: The missing conserved phenylalanine or tryptophan at the end of this CDR3 makes a read error likely. The limits of the CDR3 on the DNA are not certain, so only TCRdb's listed CDR3 is given. The CDR3 loop reads CASRGPPI. The V gene is TRBV6-1, the J gene TRBJ2-4; the listed D gene, TRBD1, was not tested against the DNA. Germline loops: CDR1 MNHNS, CDR2 SASEGT. The CDR3 has 8 amino acids, counting both end residues.